This T cell receptor beta chain was identified during a study of immune cell composition in non-small cell lung cancer. About the research overall: Histologic subtype was mainly adenocarcinoma or squamous cell carcinoma. The study, taken as a whole, reports: Tumour-associated clones >0.5% occurred in roughly a third of adenocarcinomas, about 80% of squamous.

This clone was detected only a few times. Its specificity is not known. The protocol was immunoSEQ multiplex PCR, while the TCRdb copy is restricted to in-frame clones and leaves out a portion. The profile shows about 3,000 clones, 65% to 70% of them singletons. The normal lung sample lay at least 3 cm, and maximally far, from the tumour. Template was genomic DNA from frozen, unsorted single-cell suspensions. V dropped 1 base and J dropped 4 bases, with 7 bases sitting between them. The V gene's germline CDR1 is LGHNA and CDR2 YSLEER. This CDR3 has 13 amino acids. V and J are TRBV4-3 and TRBJ1-2; no clear D gene. The receptor comes from a human donor with non-small cell lung cancer. The sequenced material came from non-adjacent lung tissue. The DNA for the CDR3 is TGCGCCAGCAGCCAAGGGAGAGGCTATGGCTACACCTTC. Its translation: CASSQGRGYGYTF.